Following are 18 T cell receptor beta chains from one sample sequenced in a study of cytomegalovirus exposure and HLA in healthy donors. Clones were read by immunoSEQ multiplex PCR, and TCRdb kept only the in-frame ones, dropping some. The sample records 300,000 to 450,000 clones, 86% being singletons. The sample was PBMCs. The receptor source for this set is a woman younger than 30 in good health and CMV-seronegative.

The V and J genes are TRBV4-1 and TRBJ2-7, with TRBD2 matching over 7 bases. The junction had 3 bases not matched to a gene; V was cut back by 2 bases and J by 2 bases. Germline values: CDR1 MGHRA, CDR2 YSYEKL. The CDR3 loop spans 14 amino acids. The CDR3 sequence is CASSQPGGTYEQYF. The CDR3 DNA reads as TGCGCCAGCAGCCAACCGGGGGGTACCTACGAGCAGTACTTC.

This rearrangement joins TRBV6-1 to TRBJ1-2; D is unclear. The V and J ends lost 7 bases and 1 base respectively, with 7 bases between them. Germline-derived CDR1 and CDR2 are MNHNS and SASEGT. The CDR3 has 12 amino acids. Here the CDR3 reads CASTADNYGYTF. In nucleotides, the CDR3 is TGTGCCAGCACAGCGGATAACTATGGCTACACCTTC.

The rearrangement uses TRBV9 and TRBJ1-1; TRBD1 might be the D (5 bases). This CDR3 is 15 amino acids long. With 4 bases removed from V and 4 bases from J, the gap between germline ends came to 17 bases. Germline loops: CDR1 SGDLS, CDR2 YYNGEE. In DNA, the CDR3 is TGTGCCAGCAGCCCGAGGGGACTCCGGGGCACTGAAGCTTTCTTT. It is translated as CASSPRGLRGTEAFF.

This chain links TRBV27 with TRBJ2-7; a possible D gene is TRBD1 (5 bases). Trimming cost V 1 base and J 2 bases, with 9 bases left between them. This CDR3 is 14 amino acids long. The germline CDR1 and CDR2 sequences are MNHEY and SMNVEV (reference sequence). CDR3 loop: CASSLWQGPYEQYF. The DNA for the CDR3 is TGTGCCAGCAGTTTATGGCAGGGCCCCTACGAGCAGTACTTC.

The chain employs TRBV5-1 and TRBJ2-7; tentatively, D is TRBD1 (5 bases). The ends were cut back, 4 bases at V and 5 bases at J, with 16 bases in the middle. Germline V gives CDR1 SGHRS, CDR2 YFSETQ. The CDR3 contains 14 residues. CDR3 loop: CASSPGYRSDEQYF. The CDR3 bases are TGCGCCAGCAGCCCTGGATACAGGTCGGACGAGCAGTACTTC.

This chain uses TRBV6-1 with TRBJ2-2; no definite D call. V lost 5 bases and J 8 bases, leaving 9 bases between the germline ends. The germline gives CDR1 MNHNS, CDR2 SASEGT. The CDR3 totals 12 residues. This CDR3 reads CASSSGGGELFF. The CDR3 DNA follows: TGTGCCAGCAGTTCGGGTGGTGGGGAGCTGTTTTTT.

The chain couples TRBV4-1 to TRBJ2-7; 7 bases are shared with TRBD1. The germline gives CDR1 MGHRA, CDR2 YSYEKL. Trimming removed 0 bases from V and 3 bases from J; junction bases left unmatched: 8. The CDR3 spans 16 residues. The CDR3 DNA follows: TGCGCCAGCAGCCAAGAAGTGGGACAGTCGGGCTACGAGCAGTACTTC. This encodes CASSQEVGQSGYEQYF.

This chain connects TRBV16 to TRBJ2-7, with 11 bases identical to TRBD1. Germline CDR1 and CDR2: KGHSY and FQNENV. V lost 7 bases to trimming and J lost 4 bases; unmatched junction nucleotides: 9. The CDR3 has 15 amino acids. CDR3 residues: CASNKPGQGVYEQYF. The DNA of the CDR3 is TGTGCCAGCAACAAACCGGGACAGGGGGTTTACGAGCAGTACTTC.

The V call is TRBV4-1, the J call TRBJ2-7, with unresolved D. V was pared by 0 bases and J by 2 bases, with 11 bases between. Germline lookup yields CDR1 MGHRA and CDR2 YSYEKL. The CDR3 consists of 15 residues. CDR3 amino acids: CASSQEDPRAYEQYF. CDR3 in DNA: TGCGCCAGCAGCCAAGAAGATCCTCGAGCCTACGAGCAGTACTTC.

This rearrangement joins TRBV6-5 to TRBJ2-3; 10 bases are a match to TRBD1. Trimming at V came to 4 bases and at J to 12 bases, leaving 7 bases not matched to a gene. Germline V gene lookup returns CDR1 MNHEY and CDR2 SVGAGI. The CDR3 has 13 residues. The CDR3 nucleotides are TGTGCCAGCAGTTCCCGGGACAGGGGTGGTCAGTATTTT. It specifies CASSSRDRGGQYF.

The J gene is TRBJ2-1, the V gene TRBV29-1; 14 nucleotides line up with TRBD2. The CDR3 extends over 14 amino acids. V was pared by 5 bases and J by 5 bases, with 2 bases of the junction left unmatched. Germline CDR1 SQVTM, CDR2 ANQGSEA. The CDR3 is CSVLGLAGDNEQFF. CDR3 nucleotides: TGCAGCGTTTTGGGACTAGCGGGAGACAATGAGCAGTTCTTC.

This clone was recorded a few times. The V and J genes are TRBV5-6 and TRBJ2-7; 11 positions agree with TRBD1. This CDR3 region has 16 residues. The germline V gene encodes CDR1 SGHDT and CDR2 YYEEEE. Trimming at V came to 3 bases and at J to 5 bases, leaving 10 bases not matched to a gene. The CDR3 loop is CASSSAGTGGFDEQYF. The CDR3 DNA reads TGTGCCAGCAGCTCGGCCGGGACAGGGGGTTTCGACGAGCAGTACTTC.

The chain employs TRBV4-1 and TRBJ1-2; 10 nucleotides line up with TRBD1. This CDR3 has 12 amino acids. CDR1 is MGHRA and CDR2 is YSYEKL in the germline V gene. The V segment lost 6 bases and the J segment 13 bases; nucleotides outside the gene matches: 8. The CDR3 spells CASSGTGESGTF. The CDR3, as DNA: TGCGCCAGCAGTGGGACAGGGGAGTCTGGCACCTTC.

The CDR3 DNA reads TGTGCCAGCAGCAGGGGGACTAGCGGGGCCCATGAGCAGTTCTTC. As protein: CASSRGTSGAHEQFF. The V and J genes are TRBV7-9 and TRBJ2-1, with 13 positions matching TRBD2. J was trimmed by 8 bases and V by 5 bases; bases with no gene match: 6. Germline values: CDR1 SEHNR, CDR2 FQNEAQ (reference sequence). CDR3 length equals 15 residues. The variable domain in full, with the rest retrieved from reference TRBV7-9 and TRBJ2-1, is DTGVSQNPRHKITKRGQNVTFRCDPISEHNRLYWYRQTLGQGPEFLTYFQNEAQLEKSRLLSDRFSAERPKGSFSTLEIQRTEQGDSAMYLCASSRGTSGAHEQFFGPGTRLTVL.

The rearrangement uses TRBV5-1 and TRBJ2-2, with D uncertain. The CDR3 is made up of 15 amino acids. Germline V CDR1 and CDR2: SGHRS, YFSETQ. Trimming stripped 0 bases from V and 13 bases from J, with 19 bases between. In DNA form, the CDR3 reads TGCGCCAGCAGCTTGGCCGGGTCCTCATCCCTCGGGCTGTTTTTT. This codes for CASSLAGSSSLGLFF.

The genes are TRBV29-1 and TRBJ2-1; 9 bases map to TRBD2. Germline lookup yields CDR1 SQVTM and CDR2 ANQGSEA. Unmatched junction bases numbered 5, after V lost 0 bases and J lost 8 bases. The CDR3 runs to 14 residues. The CDR3 spells CSVEEGLAGYEQFF. The CDR3 DNA sequence: TGCAGCGTTGAAGAAGGGCTAGCGGGGTATGAGCAGTTCTTC.

This rearrangement joins TRBV28 to TRBJ1-5; D gene ambiguous. In germline, CDR1 is MDHEN, CDR2 SYDVKM. The CDR3 contains 14 residues. V was cut by 10 bases and J by 0 bases, with 13 bases left in between. CDR3 amino acids: CATSGGDSNQPQHF. The DNA for the CDR3 is TGTGCCACCTCGGGAGGAGATAGCAATCAGCCCCAGCATTTT.

The rearrangement joins TRBV7-2 to TRBJ2-2; D unclear. CDR3 length equals 13 residues. V was pared by 2 bases and J by 6 bases, with 7 bases between. Per the germline V gene, CDR1 is SGHTA and CDR2 is FQGNSA. The CDR3 nucleotides are TGTGCCAGCAGCTTAACTCGGGCCGGGGAGCTGTTTTTT. Its translation: CASSLTRAGELFF.